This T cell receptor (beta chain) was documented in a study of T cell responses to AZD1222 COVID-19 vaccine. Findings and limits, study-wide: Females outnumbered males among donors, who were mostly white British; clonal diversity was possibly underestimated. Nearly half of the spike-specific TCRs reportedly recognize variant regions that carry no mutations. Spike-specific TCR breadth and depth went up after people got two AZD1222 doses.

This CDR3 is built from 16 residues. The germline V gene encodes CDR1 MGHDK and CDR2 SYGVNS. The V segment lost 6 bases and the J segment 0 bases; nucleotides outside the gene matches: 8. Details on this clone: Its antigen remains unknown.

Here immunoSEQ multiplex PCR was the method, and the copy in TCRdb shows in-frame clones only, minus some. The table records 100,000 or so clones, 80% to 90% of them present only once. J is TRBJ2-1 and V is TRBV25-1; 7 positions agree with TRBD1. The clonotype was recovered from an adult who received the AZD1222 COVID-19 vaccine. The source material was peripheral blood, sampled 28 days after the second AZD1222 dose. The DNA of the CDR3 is TGTGCCAGCAGCACAGCAACAGGGGACTCCTACAATGAGCAGTTCTTC. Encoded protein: CASSTATGDSYNEQFF.